Following are 10 T cell receptor beta chains from one sample sequenced in a study of blood T cell repertoires in COVID-19. Data came from immunoSEQ multiplex PCR; TCRdb stores just in-frame clones and leaves some out. The sample carries about 130,000 clones, approximately 81% recorded once. Sequencing was carried out using peripheral blood. The source of these receptors is a man aged 55 to 69 with acute or convalescent COVID-19.

The CDR3: CASSLEGLVQETQYF. The CDR3 DNA is TGTGCCAGCAGCTTGGAGGGACTAGTCCAAGAGACCCAGTACTTC. This sequence joins TRBV5-4 and TRBJ2-5; 8 nucleotides agree with TRBD2. CDR3 length: 15 residues. Germline V gene data show CDR1 as SGHNT and CDR2 as YYREEE (reference sequence). V was pared by 0 bases and J by 1 base, with 2 bases of the junction left unmatched.

The chain carries TRBV7-9 and TRBJ2-4, with 10 bases fitting TRBD1. Germline CDR1 reads SEHNR; CDR2 reads FQNEAQ (reference sequence). J was trimmed by 8 bases and V by 5 bases; bases with no gene match: 6. This CDR3 is built from 14 residues. CDR3 DNA sequence: TGTGCCAGCAGCCCTGGACAGGGGGTGGACATTCAGTACTTC. Its translation is CASSPGQGVDIQYF.

This sequence joins TRBV9 and TRBJ1-6, with D perhaps TRBD1 (5 bases). The V and J ends lost 3 bases and 10 bases respectively, with 14 bases between them. Germline V gene lookup returns CDR1 SGDLS and CDR2 YYNGEE. The CDR3 totals 14 residues. DNA of the CDR3: TGTGCCAGCAGCGCCGGGGGGGTGGTCTCACCCCTCCACTTT. Translation: CASSAGGVVSPLHF.

The rearrangement links TRBV21-1 to TRBJ2-4; TRBD2, the table's D call, lacks a check against the DNA. TRBV21-1 is a listed pseudogene. The CDR3 has 17 residues. CDR3: CASRRCAGGPDKNIQYF. The CDR3 DNA reads as TGTGCCAGCAGGAGGTGTGCGGGAGGGCCGGACAAAAACATTCAGTACTTC.

The V and J genes are TRBV29-1 and TRBJ1-3; no definite D call. The germline V and J ends were trimmed by 1 base and 0 bases, with 10 bases remaining between them. CDR3 length: 15 amino acids. The V gene's germline CDR1 is SQVTM and CDR2 ANQGSEA. CDR3 amino acids: CSVEVWQNSGNTIYF. The CDR3 DNA follows: TGCAGCGTTGAAGTTTGGCAGAACTCTGGAAACACCATATATTTT.

V usage is TRBV6-5 and J usage is TRBJ1-1; 7 nucleotides line up with TRBD1. The junction had 7 bases not matched to a gene; V was cut back by 4 bases and J by 2 bases. The CDR3 has 15 residues. Germline-derived CDR1 and CDR2 are MNHEY and SVGAGI. The CDR3 is CASSSDNRGNTEAFF. The CDR3 nucleotides read TGTGCCAGCAGTTCAGATAACAGGGGAAACACTGAAGCTTTCTTT.

This clone appeared a single time. This sequence joins TRBV13 and TRBJ2-7; TRBD2 matches 8 bases. Germline V gene data show CDR1 as PRHDT and CDR2 as FYEKMQ (reference sequence). This CDR3 has 16 residues. After removal of 5 bases from V and 5 bases from J, the junction contained 14 bases not matched to a gene. DNA of the CDR3: TGTGCCAGCAGCATCGGGGGGGGGTCCCACCCTAACGAGCAGTACTTC. The encoded protein is CASSIGGGSHPNEQYF. The full variable domain, with the rest looked up from reference TRBV13 and TRBJ2-7, is AAGVIQSPRHLIKEKRETATLKCYPIPRHDTVYWYQQGPGQDPQFLISFYEKMQSDKGSIPDRFSAQQFSDYHSELNMSSLELGDSALYFCASSIGGGSHPNEQYFGPGTRLTVT.

The V call is TRBV5-1, the J call TRBJ2-1, with 7 bases lining up with TRBD1. Germline V gene sequence: CDR1 SGHRS, CDR2 YFSETQ. Germline trimming cut 4 bases from V and 8 bases from J; bases unmatched to any gene: 9. This CDR3 spans 14 amino acids. The CDR3 loop is CASSTGQQGDEQFF. CDR3 bases: TGCGCCAGCAGCACGGGACAGCAGGGCGATGAGCAGTTCTTC.

The V and J genes are TRBV12-5 and TRBJ2-1; 7 bases fit TRBD2. The CDR3 is 18 residues long. V lost 0 bases, J lost 0 bases, and 8 bases stayed unmatched. Germline assignment: CDR1 LGHNT and CDR2 FRNRAP. The DNA for the CDR3 is TGTGCTAGTGGTTTGGTACGCGGGCCGGGGGGCTCCTACAATGAGCAGTTCTTC. The encoded protein is CASGLVRGPGGSYNEQFF.

The gene calls are TRBV14 and TRBJ1-1; 8 bases match TRBD1. The CDR3 loop spans 14 amino acids. Germline lookup yields CDR1 SGHDN and CDR2 FVKESK. Trimming removed 3 bases from V and 6 bases from J; junction bases left unmatched: 6. CDR3 residues: CASSQAGGHAEAFF. CDR3 DNA: TGTGCCAGCAGCCAGGCAGGGGGCCATGCTGAAGCTTTCTTT.